This is a list of T cell receptor beta chains from one sample in a study of shared clonotypes between healthy human individuals. Assay used: immunoSEQ multiplex PCR; TCRdb lists only in-frame clones, some missing. The sample consists of around 2.3 million clones, approximately 96% of them appearing once. The sample consisted of naive CD4+ T cells sorted from blood. Receptors originate from a man younger than 30 in good health. CDR3s include the opening cysteine and the closing phenylalanine or tryptophan. A D gene is named only where the DNA matches it firmly. The size field is filled for only some rows; it gives once, few, many or a size class.

cdr3_nt,cdr3_aa,clone_size,j_call,d_call,v_call
TGTGCCAGCAGCAGGAGTCGGGGGTCCGGAAACACCATATATTTT,CASSRSRGSGNTIYF,.,TRBJ1-3,.,TRBV7-2
TGTGCCAGCAGCATACAGGGGGGAACTAATGAAAAACTGTTTTTT,CASSIQGGTNEKLFF,.,TRBJ1-4,TRBD1,TRBV7-2
TGTGCCAGCAGCACAACTAGCCCCGGGGAGCTGTTTTTT,CASSTTSPGELFF,.,TRBJ2-2,.,TRBV2
TGTGCCAGCAGCGTAGGAGGTGACACAGATACGCAGTATTTT,CASSVGGDTDTQYF,.,TRBJ2-3,.,TRBV9
TGCGCCAGCAGCCTAAGCGGGGCACTCACAGATACGCAGTATTTT,CASSLSGALTDTQYF,once,TRBJ2-3,TRBD2,TRBV4-1
TGTGCCAGCTCACCGGGTCAACAGGGGTGGAACACTGAAGCTTTCTTT,CASSPGQQGWNTEAFF,.,TRBJ1-1,TRBD1,TRBV18
TGCAGCGCAGGGTCTAGACTTACAGAGACCCAGTACTTC,CSAGSRLTETQYF,.,TRBJ2-5,.,TRBV29-1
TGCGCCAGCAGCTTGGGGGGATCCTACAATGAGCAGTTCTTC,CASSLGGSYNEQFF,once,TRBJ2-1,.,TRBV5-1
TGTGCCAGCAGCTTAACTACCTACTACGAGCAGTACTTC,CASSLTTYYEQYF,.,TRBJ2-7,.,TRBV11-2
TGTGCCAGCAGTTTGTTCCGAGGGGGCAACACCATATATTTT,CASSLFRGGNTIYF,.,TRBJ1-3,TRBD1,TRBV27
TGTGCCAGCAGTTTCCTCTCTGGGGCCAACGTCCTGACTTTC,CASSFLSGANVLTF,.,TRBJ2-6,.,TRBV6-6
TGTGCCAGTAGTGGAGACAGCTACGAGCAGTACTTC,CASSGDSYEQYF,.,TRBJ2-7,.,TRBV19
TGTGCCAGCAGCCCCGCAGGGGGGTGGGATCAGCCCCAGCATTTT,CASSPAGGWDQPQHF,.,TRBJ1-5,TRBD1,TRBV11-2
TGTGCCAGCTCACTCTCGAACACCGGGGAGCTGTTTTTT,CASSLSNTGELFF,once,TRBJ2-2,.,TRBV18
TGTGCCAGCAGTTACTCGGACCCAGGGAAAGAGACCCAGTACTTC,CASSYSDPGKETQYF,.,TRBJ2-5,.,TRBV6-5
TGCGCCAGCAGGGCCGCTGTGTCTGGCACAGATACGCAGTATTTT,CASRAAVSGTDTQYF,.,TRBJ2-3,.,TRBV4-1
TGTGCCACCCTGGACAGGCATTCCTACGAGCAGTACTTC,CATLDRHSYEQYF,.,TRBJ2-7,TRBD1,TRBV10-3
TGTGCCAGCAGTTACGACAGAATCTATGGCTACACCTTC,CASSYDRIYGYTF,.,TRBJ1-2,.,TRBV6-5
TGTGCCAGCAGCCTAGGACAGGGAGGCTCCTACGAGCAGTACTTC,CASSLGQGGSYEQYF,.,TRBJ2-7,TRBD1,TRBV6-6
TGTGCCAGCAGCCAGGAATCAACTAATGAAAAACTGTTTTTT,CASSQESTNEKLFF,.,TRBJ1-4,.,TRBV5-6
TGCGCCAGCAGCTCAGACAGGGGAAGGAGAAATGAGCAGTTCTTC,CASSSDRGRRNEQFF,.,TRBJ2-1,TRBD1,TRBV5-1
TGTGCCTGGAGTGCCGTGGGGGGCTCTTCCTATAATTCACCCCTCCACTTT,CAWSAVGGSSYNSPLHF,.,TRBJ1-6,.,TRBV30
TGTGCCAGCCTCCTCGACAGTTCGAGCACCGGGGAGCTGTTTTTT,CASLLDSSSTGELFF,.,TRBJ2-2,.,TRBV2
TGTGCCAGCAGCTTAGGGACAGGGTCCACTGGGGCCAACGTCCTGACTTTC,CASSLGTGSTGANVLTF,.,TRBJ2-6,TRBD1,TRBV5-6
TGTGCCAGCAGCTTAGCAGGGGGCACTGAAGCTTTCTTT,CASSLAGGTEAFF,.,TRBJ1-1,TRBD1,TRBV11-3
TGTGCCAGCAGCTTGGCAGGTACAGGGCTTCTCGGATACTCGGCCCCCCTCCACTTT,CASSLAGTGLLGYSAPLHF,.,TRBJ1-6,.,TRBV5-6
TGTGCCAGCAGTTCACAGTGGGACAGGGGGGATAGCTATGGCTACACCTTC,CASSSQWDRGDSYGYTF,.,TRBJ1-2,TRBD1,TRBV27
TGTGCCAGCAGGGGAAACGATGGTGAAAAACTGTTTTTT,CASRGNDGEKLFF,.,TRBJ1-4,.,TRBV2
TGTGCCAGCAGCCTTCCGGGACACTTAGCTTTCTTT,CASSLPGHLAFF,.,TRBJ1-1,.,TRBV6-5
TGTGCCTGGAGTGTAAGACGTTTAACGGGGGAAGTAGCTGGAAACACCATATATTTT,CAWSVRRLTGEVAGNTIYF,once,TRBJ1-3,.,TRBV30
TGCGCCAGCAGCCAAGAAATCACGGGGATTGAAGCTTTCTTT,CASSQEITGIEAFF,.,TRBJ1-1,.,TRBV4-3
TGCGCCAGCAGCCAAGGGGACATTCAGTACTTC,CASSQGDIQYF,.,TRBJ2-4,.,TRBV4-1
TGTGCCAGCAGCAAAGGGCAGGGGGATACGCAGTATTTT,CASSKGQGDTQYF,.,TRBJ2-3,.,TRBV5-4
TGTGCCAGCAGCTGGGTGGACAGGGGGAGAGGTGAAGCTTTCTTT,CASSWVDRGRGEAFF,.,TRBJ1-1,TRBD1,TRBV5-8
TGCGCCAGCAGCCAAGATAAAGGGGGGCTCGAAAAACTGTTTTTT,CASSQDKGGLEKLFF,.,TRBJ1-4,.,TRBV4-3
TGTGCCAGCAGCCAGGGACAGGGGAATTCACCCCTCCACTTT,CASSQGQGNSPLHF,few,TRBJ1-6,TRBD1,TRBV7-3
TGTGCCTGGAGTGTATGGGGGAACAATCAGCCCCAGCATTTT,CAWSVWGNNQPQHF,once,TRBJ1-5,.,TRBV30
TGTGCCAGCAGTGTGGAAGGACAGGGTGGCTACGAGCAGTACTTC,CASSVEGQGGYEQYF,.,TRBJ2-7,TRBD1,TRBV6-1
TGTGCCAGCAGCTTTGGGACCATATCCTACGAGCAGTACTTC,CASSFGTISYEQYF,.,TRBJ2-7,.,TRBV5-4
TGCGCCAGCAGCCCTCGGGACGGATATAATTCACCCCTCCACTTT,CASSPRDGYNSPLHF,.,TRBJ1-6,.,TRBV4-1
TGTGCCAGCAGTGAGAGGACAGGAGGGGAAAAACTGTTTTTT,CASSERTGGEKLFF,.,TRBJ1-4,TRBD1,TRBV2
TGTGCCAGCAGCTTAGTTTCAGGCTCTAATTCACCCCTCCACTTT,CASSLVSGSNSPLHF,.,TRBJ1-6,.,TRBV7-2
TGTGCCAGCAGCTTAGACAGGGGCTCTGGAAACACCATATATTTT,CASSLDRGSGNTIYF,.,TRBJ1-3,TRBD1,TRBV7-2
TGTGCCAGCAGTCGCGACAGAGATGGCTACACCTTC,CASSRDRDGYTF,.,TRBJ1-2,.,TRBV2
TGTGCCAGCAGCTTGGTACAGGGCGCTGGAAACACCATATATTTT,CASSLVQGAGNTIYF,.,TRBJ1-3,.,TRBV5-5
TGCGCCAGCAGGAAGCGGGAGAGGGACGAGCAGTACTTC,CASRKRERDEQYF,.,TRBJ2-7,TRBD2,TRBV10-2
TGTGCCAGCAGACCCTACGGGCGGGGGCGAGAGACCCAGTACTTC,CASRPYGRGRETQYF,.,TRBJ2-5,.,TRBV5-6
TGTGCCAGCAGCTTACAGGGGGACGAGCAGTACTTC,CASSLQGDEQYF,.,TRBJ2-7,TRBD1,TRBV7-2
TGCAGCGTTCCCCCGGCCTACGAGCAGTACTTC,CSVPPAYEQYF,.,TRBJ2-7,.,TRBV29-1